This T cell receptor beta chain was found in a study of vaccination and CD4 T cells after COVID-19. Across the study: Six males and four females, two Hispanic, made up the convalescents. Post-COVID samples were collected a median about 95 days following diagnosis, spanning 35 to 161. Overlapping SARS-CoV-2, HCoV-NL63, HCoV-OC43 and HCoV-229E spike peptides were used to stimulate cells. Whole-study results and caveats: Spike mono-reactivity was the property of 304 of 307 vaccine-specific clones in convalescent patients.

The sample's treatment: approximately 9-day PBMC culture with coronavirus spike peptide pools or control peptides (ViraFEST assay). Remarks on this clonotype: Its specificity is unknown.

Trimming removed 2 bases from V and 3 bases from J; junction bases left unmatched: 2. The CDR3 sequence is 14 residues long. Germline CDR1 and CDR2: MRHNA and SNTAGT. The Oncomine TCR Beta short-read assay was applied to DNA of cultured CD4+ T cells. TCRdb re-analysed the PCR reads in MiXCR, keeping a single row per CDR3 protein. The data contain around 20,000 distinct CDR3 sequences, 50% of them singletons. The TCR originated in a human donor who had recovered from COVID-19. The source material was CD4+ T cells from blood, cultured in vitro. The rearrangement uses TRBV6-4 and TRBJ2-3, with 7 bases identical to TRBD1. CDR3 nucleotide sequence: TGTGCCAGCAGTGACAGGGGGCTTACAGATACGCAGTATTTT. Amino acids: CASSDRGLTDTQYF.